The 19 T cell receptor beta chains given below trace back to one sample, sequenced in a study of shared clonotypes between healthy human individuals. Libraries were prepared by immunoSEQ multiplex PCR; TCRdb keeps only in-frame clonotypes and omits some of them. This sample has 2 million to 2.5 million clones, with 85% to 95% found just once. As defined, naive CD8 cells were CD45RO-negative and positively selected for CCR7, with terminally differentiated effector memory CD45RA+ cells excluded. The specimen sequenced was naive CD8+ T cells sorted from blood. These receptors all come from a man between 18 and 35 years old in good health.

This chain uses TRBV13 with TRBJ2-5, with TRBD1 as a possible D gene (5 bases). This CDR3 region has 13 residues. Looked up from germline, CDR1 is PRHDT and CDR2 is FYEKMQ (reference sequence). Trimming took 3 bases from V and 3 from J, leaving 8 bases between them. The CDR3 reads CASSFTTEETQYF. The DNA of the CDR3 is TGTGCCAGCAGCTTTACGACAGAAGAGACCCAGTACTTC. Full variable domain (remainder filled in from reference TRBV13 and TRBJ2-5): AAGVIQSPRHLIKEKRETATLKCYPIPRHDTVYWYQQGPGQDPQFLISFYEKMQSDKGSIPDRFSAQQFSDYHSELNMSSLELGDSALYFCASSFTTEETQYFGPGTRLLVL.

As DNA, the CDR3 is TGTGCCAGCTCACCCTTGAGCGGGAGTGCCTACGAGCAGTACTTC. Translated: CASSPLSGSAYEQYF. The rearrangement uses TRBV18 and TRBJ2-7; 8 positions agree with TRBD2. Germline V gives CDR1 KGHSH, CDR2 LQKENI. This CDR3 is built from 15 residues. Losses at the gene ends were 3 bases for V and 2 bases for J; bases not matched to a gene: 6.

The J gene is TRBJ2-3, the V gene TRBV7-6; a weak D match, TRBD2 (6 bases). V lost 5 bases and J lost 4, with 16 bases in between. Germline CDR1 and CDR2: SGHVS and FNYEAQ. The CDR3 runs to 15 residues. The CDR3: CASSLGAGFSDTQYF. The CDR3 bases are TGTGCCAGCAGCCTCGGGGCGGGGTTCTCAGATACGCAGTATTTT. The complete variable domain, with remaining parts taken from reference TRBV7-6 and TRBJ2-3, reads GAGVSQSPRYKVTKRGQDVALRCDPISGHVSLYWYRQALGQGPEFLTYFNYEAQQDKSGLPNDRFSAERPEGSISTLTIQRTEQRDSAMYRCASSLGAGFSDTQYFGPGTRLTVL.

This chain connects TRBV4-1 to TRBJ2-7, with D unresolved. The CDR3 length is 13 residues. Germline CDR1 is MGHRA and CDR2 is YSYEKL. V was trimmed by 0 bases and J by 6 bases, leaving 9 bases between them. This chain's CDR3 is CASSQDPASEQYF. The CDR3 nucleotides read TGCGCCAGCAGCCAAGATCCAGCTAGCGAGCAGTACTTC.

The chain couples TRBV7-9 to TRBJ1-6, with D tentatively TRBD1 (5 bases). The CDR3 loop spans 14 amino acids. Trimming cost V 3 bases and J 10 bases, with 13 bases left between them. The germline V gene encodes CDR1 SEHNR and CDR2 FQNEAQ (reference sequence). CDR3 DNA sequence: TGTGCCAGCAGCTTCAGGGAGGAACAATCACCCCTCCACTTT. Residues: CASSFREEQSPLHF.

This clone has a single count. The chain couples TRBV7-9 to TRBJ1-2, with 7 bases identical to TRBD1. Germline CDR1 SEHNR, CDR2 FQNEAQ (reference sequence). V was pared by 5 bases and J by 4 bases, with 7 bases of the junction left unmatched. There are 14 residues in the CDR3. Here the CDR3 reads CASSRQGGAYGYTF. DNA of the CDR3: TGTGCCAGCAGCCGACAGGGAGGGGCCTATGGCTACACCTTC.

This clone was counted a single time. V usage is TRBV27 and J usage is TRBJ1-2, with 12 bases aligning to TRBD1. Germline lookup yields CDR1 MNHEY and CDR2 SMNVEV (reference sequence). The junction had 9 bases not matched to a gene; V was cut back by 2 bases and J by 2 bases. CDR3 length: 18 amino acids. The CDR3 DNA reads TGTGCCAGCAGTTTAACCCCGGGACAGGGGGCTAGGAACTATGGCTACACCTTC. It yields the protein CASSLTPGQGARNYGYTF.

The chain uses TRBV28 and TRBJ1-2; D gene unclear. V lost 2 bases and J lost 2, with 6 bases in between. The germline gives CDR1 MDHEN, CDR2 SYDVKM. This CDR3 region has 13 residues. The CDR3 region has the DNA TGTGCCAGCAGTTTAGCAGAGAACTATGGCTACACCTTC. The encoded protein is CASSLAENYGYTF.

The rearrangement links TRBV28 to TRBJ2-7, with TRBD1 identical over 9 bases. J lost 2 bases, V lost 4 bases, and 0 bases had no gene match. Germline V gene lookup returns CDR1 MDHEN and CDR2 SYDVKM. CDR3 length equals 13 residues. DNA for the CDR3: TGTGCCAGCAGTTGGGACAGGGCCTACGAGCAGTACTTC. Amino acid sequence: CASSWDRAYEQYF.

As to this clone: A much larger clone differs by one base, so this may be a read error. Other DNA sequences within the sample encode an identical CDR3. The genes are TRBV5-4 and TRBJ1-1; 7 nucleotides agree with TRBD1. Germline CDR1 reads SGHNT; CDR2 reads YYREEE (reference sequence). This CDR3 contains 13 residues. V was clipped by 1 base and J by 3 bases; unmatched bases: 0. CDR3 region: CASSLTGDTEAFF. The CDR3 bases are TGTGCCAGCAGCTTGACAGGGGACACTGAAGCTTTCTTT. Supplemented by reference TRBV5-4 and TRBJ1-1, the full variable domain reads ETGVTQSPTHLIKTRGQQVTLRCSSQSGHNTVSWYQQALGQGPQFIFQYYREEENGRGNFPPRFSGLQFPNYSSELNVNALELDDSALYLCASSLTGDTEAFFGQGTRLTVV.

The V call is TRBV6-1, the J call TRBJ1-2, with TRBD1 matching 8 bases. This CDR3 region has 13 residues. CDR1 is MNHNS and CDR2 is SASEGT in the germline V gene. V lost 5 bases, J lost 4 bases, and 3 bases stayed unmatched. CDR3 loop: CASSPDRGYGYTF. The CDR3 coding sequence is TGTGCCAGCAGTCCCGACAGGGGCTATGGCTACACCTTC.

This chain joins TRBV14 and TRBJ2-7; TRBD1 agrees at 7 bases. Germline trimming cut 1 base from V and 0 bases from J; bases unmatched to any gene: 9. The CDR3 spans 17 residues. Germline loops: CDR1 SGHDN, CDR2 FVKESK. Here the CDR3 DNA reads TGTGCCAGCAGCCAAGGGGCCGGGACAGCCCTCTCCTACGAGCAGTACTTC. Translated, it gives CASSQGAGTALSYEQYF.

The V gene is TRBV7-6, the J gene TRBJ2-7; 11 bases map to TRBD2. The CDR3 totals 15 residues. V shed 5 bases, J shed 6 bases, and the junction held 9 bases outside the gene matches. CDR1 is SGHVS and CDR2 is FNYEAQ in the germline V gene. The CDR3 region is CASSPTVGTSGEQYF. In DNA, the CDR3 is TGTGCCAGCAGCCCCACGGTCGGGACTAGCGGCGAGCAGTACTTC.

The chain joins TRBV7-2 to TRBJ2-7; D perhaps matches TRBD2 (6 bases). This CDR3 is built from 17 residues. Germline CDR1 SGHTA, CDR2 FQGNSA. The V and J ends lost 2 bases and 5 bases respectively, with 22 bases between them. The CDR3 DNA sequence: TGTGCCAGCAGCTTAATAGCGGCGGGCATTACCTCACACGAGCAGTACTTC. Encoded protein: CASSLIAAGITSHEQYF.

Worth noting for this clone: The sample contains more than one DNA sequence encoding this CDR3. The V gene is TRBV6-5, the J gene TRBJ2-5, with 7 bases that match TRBD2. The ends lost 0 bases at V and 4 bases at J; junction bases unmatched: 8. The CDR3 length is 16 residues. The germline CDR1 and CDR2 sequences are MNHEY and SVGAGI. As DNA, the CDR3 is TGTGCCAGCAGTTACTCCCTCGCGGGAGAGGGAGAGACCCAGTACTTC. Its protein is CASSYSLAGEGETQYF.

Remarks on this clone: Other DNA sequences in this specimen translate into the identical CDR3. The chain combines TRBV28 with TRBJ2-7; D call uncertain. Germline-derived CDR1 and CDR2 are MDHEN and SYDVKM. V lost 3 bases and J 2 bases, leaving 5 bases between the germline ends. The CDR3 spans 12 residues. CDR3 nucleotide sequence: TGTGCCAGCAGTTTTGGAACCTACGAGCAGTACTTC. It translates to CASSFGTYEQYF.

The chain employs TRBV10-1 and TRBJ2-3; 13 bases are a match to TRBD2. After removal of 5 bases from V and 0 bases from J, the junction contained 5 bases not matched to a gene. This CDR3 spans 17 amino acids. The V gene's germline CDR1 is WNHNN and CDR2 SYGVQD (reference sequence). The CDR3 DNA reads TGCGCCAGCAGTCGCGGGACTAGCGGGACTAGCACAGATACGCAGTATTTT. Amino acid sequence: CASSRGTSGTSTDTQYF.

Comment on this clone: This sample includes further DNA sequences coding for the same CDR3. The chain recombines TRBV27 with TRBJ2-7; tentatively, D is TRBD1 (6 bases). Germline V gene lookup returns CDR1 MNHEY and CDR2 SMNVEV (reference sequence). The CDR3 has 13 residues. Trimming took off 3 bases at V and 3 bases at J, with 9 bases between the two ends. The CDR3 protein is CASSFSQGYEQYF. Here the CDR3 DNA reads TGTGCCAGCAGTTTTTCACAGGGCTACGAGCAGTACTTC.

Regarding this clone: Other DNA sequences of this sample code for an identical CDR3. This sequence joins TRBV19 and TRBJ1-5; D remains unclear. CDR1 and CDR2 from the germline V gene are LNHDA and SQIVND (reference sequence). There are 15 residues in the CDR3. Trimming pared 1 base from V and 0 bases from J, leaving 7 bases between. CDR3 in DNA: TGTGCCAGTAGTATAGCCCCGTATAGCAATCAGCCCCAGCATTTT. Translated, it gives CASSIAPYSNQPQHF.